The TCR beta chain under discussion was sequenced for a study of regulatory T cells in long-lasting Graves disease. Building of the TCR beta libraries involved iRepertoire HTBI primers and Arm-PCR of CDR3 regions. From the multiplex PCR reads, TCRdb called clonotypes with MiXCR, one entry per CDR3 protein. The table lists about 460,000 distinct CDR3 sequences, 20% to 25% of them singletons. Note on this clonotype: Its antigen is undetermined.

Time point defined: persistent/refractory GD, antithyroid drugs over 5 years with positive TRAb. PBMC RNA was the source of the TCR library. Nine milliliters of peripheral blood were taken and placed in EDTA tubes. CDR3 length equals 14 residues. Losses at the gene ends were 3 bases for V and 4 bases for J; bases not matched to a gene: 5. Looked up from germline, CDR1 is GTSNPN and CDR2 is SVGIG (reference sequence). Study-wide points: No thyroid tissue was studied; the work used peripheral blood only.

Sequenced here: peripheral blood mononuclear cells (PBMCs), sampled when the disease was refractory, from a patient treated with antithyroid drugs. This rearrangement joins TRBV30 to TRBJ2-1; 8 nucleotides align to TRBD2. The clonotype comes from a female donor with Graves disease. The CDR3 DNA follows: TGTGCCTGGAGGGGGCGGGAGGTTTACAATGAGCAGTTCTTC. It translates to CAWRGREVYNEQFF.